This is a list of T cell receptor beta chains from one sample in a study of shared T cell receptors in the human thymus. TCRdb's table, derived via immunoSEQ multiplex PCR, lists solely in-frame clones and lacks some. The profile shows about 380,000 clones, more than 85% of them singletons. The sequencing input was thymocytes. The source is a human donor. Both conserved end residues are part of each CDR3. D genes are given only for firm matches. Rows may omit the clone size; those that give it use once, few, many or a size class.

clone size: .
J gene: TRBJ1-2
D gene: .
V gene: TRBV19
CDR3 DNA: TGTGCCAGTAGTCGCCAGCATAACTATGGCTACACCTTC
CDR3 protein: CASSRQHNYGYTF

clone size: .
J gene: TRBJ2-7
D gene: .
V gene: TRBV2
CDR3 DNA: TGTGCCAGCAGTGGCCGCAGGGAACCCTACGAGCAGTACTTC
CDR3 protein: CASSGRREPYEQYF

clone size: .
J gene: TRBJ2-7
D gene: .
V gene: TRBV10-1
CDR3 DNA: TGCGCCAGCAGTGAGTCGGTAGGTTCCTACGAGCAGTACTTC
CDR3 protein: CASSESVGSYEQYF

clone size: .
J gene: TRBJ2-1
D gene: TRBD1
V gene: TRBV7-2
CDR3 DNA: TGTGCCAGCAGCTTAAGTGGGACAGGGATTGAGGAGTTCTTC
CDR3 protein: CASSLSGTGIEEFF

clone size: .
J gene: TRBJ1-1
D gene: .
V gene: TRBV4-3
CDR3 DNA: TGCGCCAGCAGCCAAGATCGGCAGAACACTGAAGCTTTCTTT
CDR3 protein: CASSQDRQNTEAFF

clone size: .
J gene: TRBJ2-5
D gene: .
V gene: TRBV19
CDR3 DNA: TGTGCCAGTAGTTACAGGGCACGGCCCCAAGAGACCCAGTACTTC
CDR3 protein: CASSYRARPQETQYF

clone size: .
J gene: TRBJ2-7
D gene: TRBD2
V gene: TRBV7-3
CDR3 DNA: TGTGCCAGCAGCTTAAAGGGACTAGCGGGAGAACACGAGCAGTACTTC
CDR3 protein: CASSLKGLAGEHEQYF

clone size: .
J gene: TRBJ1-5
D gene: TRBD1
V gene: TRBV7-6
CDR3 DNA: TGTGCCAGCAGCCTGGAGGGACAGTATAGCAATCAGCCCCAGCATTTT
CDR3 protein: CASSLEGQYSNQPQHF

clone size: .
J gene: TRBJ2-5
D gene: .
V gene: TRBV27
CDR3 DNA: TGTGCCAGCAGTTTTCTCAGAGAAGAGACCCAGTACTTC
CDR3 protein: CASSFLREETQYF

clone size: .
J gene: TRBJ2-7
D gene: .
V gene: TRBV5-4
CDR3 DNA: TGTGCCAGCAGCACGACAGGACCTGAGGGGGAGCAGTACTTC
CDR3 protein: CASSTTGPEGEQYF

clone size: .
J gene: TRBJ2-3
D gene: .
V gene: TRBV19
CDR3 DNA: TGTGCCAGTAGGAAACTAGGAACAGATACGCAGTATTTT
CDR3 protein: CASRKLGTDTQYF

clone size: .
J gene: TRBJ2-3
D gene: .
V gene: TRBV11-2
CDR3 DNA: TGTGCCAGCAGCTTACGGACCCTACTAACAGATACGCAGTATTTT
CDR3 protein: CASSLRTLLTDTQYF

clone size: .
J gene: TRBJ2-3
D gene: TRBD1
V gene: TRBV28
CDR3 DNA: TGTGCCAGCAGGTTGGGGACAGCCCGCACAGATACGCAGTATTTT
CDR3 protein: CASRLGTARTDTQYF

clone size: .
J gene: TRBJ2-1
D gene: .
V gene: TRBV2
CDR3 DNA: TGTGCCAGCAGTCCAGAAATAAAGATATACAATGAGCAGTTCTTC
CDR3 protein: CASSPEIKIYNEQFF

clone size: .
J gene: TRBJ2-3
D gene: .
V gene: TRBV14
CDR3 DNA: TGTGCCAGCAGCCAAGATGGGACGGGGTCCCCTAGCACAGATACGCAGTATTTT
CDR3 protein: CASSQDGTGSPSTDTQYF

clone size: .
J gene: TRBJ2-7
D gene: .
V gene: TRBV27
CDR3 DNA: TGTGCCAGCAGTAACCGGGACGGCATCTCCTACGAGCAGTACTTC
CDR3 protein: CASSNRDGISYEQYF

clone size: .
J gene: TRBJ2-5
D gene: .
V gene: TRBV7-6
CDR3 DNA: TGTGCCAGCCGAGATTGGTCCCAAGAGACCCAGTACTTC
CDR3 protein: CASRDWSQETQYF

clone size: .
J gene: TRBJ1-3
D gene: .
V gene: TRBV4-1
CDR3 DNA: TGCGCCAGCAGCCAAGGAACAGGGTCTGGAAACACCATATATTTT
CDR3 protein: CASSQGTGSGNTIYF

clone size: .
J gene: TRBJ2-1
D gene: TRBD1
V gene: TRBV5-1
CDR3 DNA: TGCGCCAGCAGCTTGCTGGGACAGGGTAAGGGAAACTCCTACAATGAGCAGTTCTTC
CDR3 protein: CASSLLGQGKGNSYNEQFF

clone size: few
J gene: TRBJ2-7
D gene: .
V gene: TRBV4-3
CDR3 DNA: TGCGCCAGCAGCCAAGAGGGACCGGGACGTTCGAGCTCCTACGAGCAGTACTTC
CDR3 protein: CASSQEGPGRSSSYEQYF

clone size: .
J gene: TRBJ2-1
D gene: .
V gene: TRBV30
CDR3 DNA: TGTGCCTGGAGCTCTAGCGTATCGAGCTCCTACAATGAGCAGTTCTTC
CDR3 protein: CAWSSSVSSSYNEQFF

clone size: .
J gene: TRBJ2-7
D gene: .
V gene: TRBV19
CDR3 DNA: TGTGCCAGTAGTCCAAGAGACACCTACGAGCAGTACTTC
CDR3 protein: CASSPRDTYEQYF

clone size: .
J gene: TRBJ2-1
D gene: TRBD2
V gene: TRBV28
CDR3 DNA: TGTGCCAGCAGTCCGGGACTAGCGGGAGGGCCCGGGTACCCCTTCGATGAGCAGTTCTTC
CDR3 protein: CASSPGLAGGPGYPFDEQFF

clone size: .
J gene: TRBJ1-5
D gene: TRBD1
V gene: TRBV28
CDR3 DNA: TGTGCCAGCAGTTTATTCAGGGGGCTCCAGCCCCAGCATTTT
CDR3 protein: CASSLFRGLQPQHF

clone size: .
J gene: TRBJ2-5
D gene: TRBD2
V gene: TRBV4-3
CDR3 DNA: TGCGCCAGCAGCCAAGATGGACTAGCGGGACTGGAGACCCAGTACTTC
CDR3 protein: CASSQDGLAGLETQYF

clone size: once
J gene: TRBJ2-2
D gene: TRBD1
V gene: TRBV5-1
CDR3 DNA: TGCGCCAGCAGCTCCAATCACAAGACAGGGTCCACCGGGGAGCTGTTTTTT
CDR3 protein: CASSSNHKTGSTGELFF

clone size: .
J gene: TRBJ1-1
D gene: .
V gene: TRBV4-1
CDR3 DNA: TGCGCCAGCAGCCAAGAGGACACTGAAGCTTTCTTT
CDR3 protein: CASSQEDTEAFF

clone size: .
J gene: TRBJ1-2
D gene: .
V gene: TRBV6-1
CDR3 DNA: TGTGCCAGCAGCTTTATGTTGTCAGGTGCTTATGGCTACACCTTC
CDR3 protein: CASSFMLSGAYGYTF

clone size: few
J gene: TRBJ1-1
D gene: .
V gene: TRBV30
CDR3 DNA: TGTGCCGATGGGCCCTCGGGGACTGAAGCTTTCTTT
CDR3 protein: CADGPSGTEAFF

clone size: .
J gene: TRBJ2-3
D gene: .
V gene: TRBV21-1
CDR3 DNA: TGTGCCAGCAGCAAATCCACAGATACGCAGTATTTT
CDR3 protein: CASSKSTDTQYF

clone size: .
J gene: TRBJ2-1
D gene: .
V gene: TRBV4-3
CDR3 DNA: TGCGCCAGCAGCCAAGCTTTCTCAGGAGGGCCAAGCTCCTACAATGAGCAGTTCTTC
CDR3 protein: CASSQAFSGGPSSYNEQFF

clone size: .
J gene: TRBJ2-1
D gene: .
V gene: TRBV29-1
CDR3 DNA: TGCAGCGTTGAAGATCCTCCTGGGCATTTATGGTTCTTC
CDR3 protein: CSVEDPPGHLWFF

clone size: .
J gene: TRBJ2-7
D gene: .
V gene: TRBV5-1
CDR3 DNA: TGCGCCAGCAGCTTGGCTCCCTACGAGCAGTACTTC
CDR3 protein: CASSLAPYEQYF

clone size: once
J gene: TRBJ2-7
D gene: .
V gene: TRBV27
CDR3 DNA: TGTGCCAGCAGTCGAAAAAGGGACCTGCAGAATTACGAGCAGTACTTC
CDR3 protein: CASSRKRDLQNYEQYF

clone size: .
J gene: TRBJ1-3
D gene: TRBD1
V gene: TRBV15
CDR3 DNA: TGTGCCACCAGCAGAGATTCCTGTACAGGGGCCCGTGACCTCTCTGGAAACACCATATATTTT
CDR3 protein: CATSRDSCTGARDLSGNTIYF

clone size: .
J gene: TRBJ2-5
D gene: .
V gene: TRBV7-6
CDR3 DNA: TGTGCCAGCAGCTTAGCGAGGGGGAAAGAGACCCAGTACTTC
CDR3 protein: CASSLARGKETQYF

clone size: .
J gene: TRBJ2-7
D gene: TRBD2
V gene: TRBV23-1
CDR3 DNA: TGCGCCAGCAGTCGGCTCGAGGCAGAGACGGGACTAGAGCCCTCGTGCCATTACGAGCAGTACTTC
CDR3 protein: CASSRLEAETGLEPSCHYEQYF

clone size: .
J gene: TRBJ1-4
D gene: TRBD1
V gene: TRBV14
CDR3 DNA: TGTGCCAGCAGCCGACCTACAGGGGTTTGGACTAATGAAAAACTGTTTTTT
CDR3 protein: CASSRPTGVWTNEKLFF

clone size: .
J gene: TRBJ1-4
D gene: .
V gene: TRBV15
CDR3 DNA: TGTGCCACCAGCAGAGAGGAGGGTGGTGAAAAACTGTTTTTT
CDR3 protein: CATSREEGGEKLFF

clone size: .
J gene: TRBJ2-7
D gene: .
V gene: TRBV28
CDR3 DNA: TGTGCCAGCAGTCCCCGGACAGTGAGCTACGAGCAGTACTTC
CDR3 protein: CASSPRTVSYEQYF

clone size: .
J gene: TRBJ1-1
D gene: .
V gene: TRBV9
CDR3 DNA: TGTGCCAGCGCAACGACAAGAGGAACTGAAGCTTTCTTT
CDR3 protein: CASATTRGTEAFF

clone size: .
J gene: TRBJ2-3
D gene: .
V gene: TRBV5-1
CDR3 DNA: TGCGCCAGCAGGGGAGGCGGCGGTGCAGATACGCAGTATTTT
CDR3 protein: CASRGGGGADTQYF

clone size: .
J gene: TRBJ1-2
D gene: .
V gene: TRBV28
CDR3 DNA: TGTGCCAGCAGTTTTTGCGGTTTTAGAACCAGTAACTATGGCTACACCTTC
CDR3 protein: CASSFCGFRTSNYGYTF

clone size: .
J gene: TRBJ2-7
D gene: .
V gene: TRBV12-5
CDR3 DNA: TGTGCTAGTGGTTTGGTACAGGGCAGGGGGAGGGAGCAGTACTTC
CDR3 protein: CASGLVQGRGREQYF

clone size: .
J gene: TRBJ2-3
D gene: .
V gene: TRBV6-6
CDR3 DNA: TGTGCCAGCAGTTATCAGGGCGCAGATACGCAGTATTTT
CDR3 protein: CASSYQGADTQYF

clone size: .
J gene: TRBJ2-2
D gene: .
V gene: TRBV4-3
CDR3 DNA: TGCGCCAGCAGCCAAGATCTACCGAAGAACACCGGGGAGCTGTTTTTT
CDR3 protein: CASSQDLPKNTGELFF

clone size: .
J gene: TRBJ2-3
D gene: .
V gene: TRBV27
CDR3 DNA: TGTGCCAGCAGTTTATTCAGGGGTATTACAGATACGCAGTATTTT
CDR3 protein: CASSLFRGITDTQYF

clone size: .
J gene: TRBJ2-1
D gene: TRBD2
V gene: TRBV27
CDR3 DNA: TGTGCCAGCAGTCGTAGCGGGAGGGCCTTTAATGAGCAGTTCTTC
CDR3 protein: CASSRSGRAFNEQFF

clone size: .
J gene: TRBJ2-1
D gene: .
V gene: TRBV27
CDR3 DNA: TGTGCCAGCAGTTTTAGGCAGAGAGGTTGGAATGAGCAGTTCTTC
CDR3 protein: CASSFRQRGWNEQFF

clone size: .
J gene: TRBJ2-7
D gene: .
V gene: TRBV6-1
CDR3 DNA: TGTGCCAGCAGGCCCGTCGGCTCTTACGAGCAGTACTTC
CDR3 protein: CASRPVGSYEQYF

clone size: .
J gene: TRBJ1-1
D gene: .
V gene: TRBV5-6
CDR3 DNA: TGTGCCAGCAGCTTGGGGAAGGGCGGCTGGGCCACTGAAGCTTTCTTT
CDR3 protein: CASSLGKGGWATEAFF

clone size: .
J gene: TRBJ1-5
D gene: .
V gene: TRBV18
CDR3 DNA: TGTGCCAGCTCAGGGGGACGGGACAATCAGCCCCAGCATTTT
CDR3 protein: CASSGGRDNQPQHF